These T cell receptor beta chains were read from a single sample in a study of T cells in Graves' hyperthyroidism and ophthalmopathy. TCRdb fed the multiplex PCR reads into MiXCR, producing one record per CDR3 protein. The data hold fewer than 55,000 distinct CDR3 sequences, with about 53% observed a single time. The sample taken for sequencing was peripheral blood or thyroid tissue (not recorded which). All receptors come from a man younger than 30 with Graves' hyperthyroidism. Each CDR3 is given with its conserved first and last residue.

v_call cdr3_aa
TRBV4-1 CASSQDPGSTGELFF
TRBV7-2 CASSLIAGSGGTQYF
TRBV10-3 CAIRQTESNQPQHF
TRBV5-1 CASRLDGTTKETQYF
TRBV7-8 CASSLGEGLETQYF
TRBV5-1 CASNRGGAEEIYGYTF
TRBV7-2 CASSLGQGNEKLFF
TRBV29-1 CSGKGGTEAFF
TRBV28 CASSLASRGRSPLHF
TRBV7-2 CASRQGELRAYGYTF
TRBV29-1 CSAGTGRNTEAFF
TRBV29-1 CSVTSGRTGLGETQYF
TRBV28 CASSLLYYEQYF
TRBV11-2 CASSRAQINSYEQYF
TRBV12-3/TRBV12-4 CASVSQGGETQYF
TRBV27 CASSLQGFNQPQHF
TRBV19 CATSDRNSNQPQHF
TRBV20-1 CSVAGGPYQETQYF
TRBV7-9 CASSFGRETQYF
TRBV20-1 CSASEGTDQPQHF
TRBV4-1 CASSQAWGSSPLHF
TRBV15 CATSSWGTAKSTEKLFF
TRBV4-3 CASSQEIAGYNTGELFF
TRBV2 CASSVDRGNVLTF
TRBV28 CASSFRDYLYEQYF
TRBV10-2 CASSAASGGASTDTQYF
TRBV7-9 CASAEGETGEKLFF
TRBV7-8 CASSSRAPRDTEAFF
TRBV10-3 CATRTESTYEQYF
TRBV7-2 CASSLTSAKGETQYF
TRBV10-3 CAISTEQGDSPLHF
TRBV7-2 CASSRIGTGPVEKLFF
TRBV29-1 CSVRPGTSAKETQHF
TRBV7-2 CASSQAPRPRGRHDNQPQHF
TRBV20-1 CSATGTVNYGYTF
TRBV11-2 CASSLEIRRGQGSYEQYF
TRBV10-3 CAISEDRGRSYEQYF
TRBV6-2/TRBV6-3 CASMSGAYTGELFF
TRBV19 CASSLWRTGGFSEAFF
TRBV5-1 CASSLARGQPQHF
TRBV7-9 CASSFWGIYGYTF
TRBV12-3/TRBV12-4 CASTLTGELFF
TRBV20-1 CSALPTASGNTIYF
TRBV7-3 CASSLGGQRTDTQYF
TRBV20-1 CSVLKEIGQPQHF
TRBV5-1 CASSNRSYEQYF
TRBV29-1 CSVGIGNTEAFF
TRBV5-1 CASSDEGLAGGYEQYF
TRBV7-9 CASSRGTGARPNQPQHF
TRBV4-1 CASSQELLGQVWWWWTEAFF
TRBV29-1 CSVRGDTEAFF
TRBV14 CASSPGDIQETQYF
TRBV7-9 CASSRTQGRDGYTF
TRBV7-7 CASSETGEGSETQYF
TRBV5-1 CASSWGWGLGEAFF
TRBV7-2 CASSLVGARTDTQYF
TRBV27 CASSFGGQGAEQYF
TRBV27 CASSRSYEGSYGYTF
TRBV7-2 CASSLGQGSNQPQHF
TRBV19 CASGHSSGANVLTF